The entry that follows covers one T cell receptor (beta chain) sequence. The target antigen is unknown. Germline and junction disagree at one end, which may indicate a read error. TCRdb called the reads again in MiXCR, with one record for every CDR3 protein. Of fewer than 350,000 distinct CDR3 sequences in the sample, 25% to 30% were seen once. This sample stems from a study of T cell repertoires in cytomegalovirus infection. Per the germline V gene, CDR1 is SSHAT and CDR2 is FNYEAQ (reference sequence). This CDR3 region has 16 residues. Sequencing used cultured PBMCs, obtained from culture after CMV antigen stimulation. The J gene is TRBJ2-1, the V gene TRBV7-7, with a weak D call TRBD2 (5 bases). The receptor was isolated from a human donor in good health (CMV status not recorded). Some clones in this sample may be carry-over from other donors' samples. The CDR3 DNA reads TGTGCTAGCAGCTTAGGTTCCCCCACTAGTTACAATGAGCAGTTCTTC. It yields the protein CASSLGSPTSYNEQFF. The full variable domain, rest sourced from reference TRBV7-7 and TRBJ2-1, is GAGVSQSPRYKVTKRGQDVTLRCDPISSHATLYWYQQALGQGPEFLTYFNYEAQPDKSGLPSDRFSAERPEGSISTLTIQRTEQRDSAMYRCASSLGSPTSYNEQFFGPGTRLTVL.